The rows below give T cell receptor beta chains drawn from one sample of a study of vaccination effects on CD4 cells after COVID-19. These TCRs' antigens remain unknown. Sequenced by immunoSEQ multiplex PCR; TCRdb stores in-frame clones only, minus some. The sample consists of around 50,000 clones, roughly 70% of them appearing once. The sample was CD4+ T cells from PBMCs cultured without peptide, taken after COVID-19 vaccination. These receptors originate from a human donor who received a COVID-19 vaccine. Both conserved end residues are part of each CDR3. Each record gives: J gene, D gene, V gene, clone size, CDR3 protein, CDR3 DNA. The D gene is left open where the match is weak. Rows give clone size only sometimes, using once, few, many, or a class for an expanded clone.

J: TRBJ1-2
D: NA
V: TRBV11-2
size: NA
CDR3: CASNKIRGPLYGYTF
DNA: TGTGCCAGCAATAAAATTAGAGGGCCACTATATGGCTACACCTTC

J: TRBJ2-1
D: NA
V: TRBV5-1
size: NA
CDR3: CASGDLQGGYNEQFF
DNA: TGCGCCAGTGGGGACCTACAAGGCGGCTACAATGAGCAGTTCTTC

J: TRBJ1-1
D: NA
V: TRBV11-2
size: NA
CDR3: CASSLPGLAFF
DNA: TGTGCCAGCAGCTTACCGGGACTTGCTTTCTTT

J: TRBJ2-7
D: NA
V: TRBV18
size: few
CDR3: CASSPSGSRAYEQYF
DNA: TGTGCCAGCTCACCTAGTGGGTCAAGAGCCTACGAGCAGTACTTC

J: TRBJ1-5
D: NA
V: TRBV4-1
size: NA
CDR3: CASSRSDREYSNQPQHF
DNA: TGCGCCAGCAGCCGGTCAGACAGAGAATATAGCAATCAGCCCCAGCATTTT

J: TRBJ2-1
D: NA
V: TRBV4-1
size: NA
CDR3: CASSQQDLVSYNEQFF
DNA: TGCGCCAGCAGCCAACAGGACCTGGTCTCCTACAATGAGCAGTTCTTC

J: TRBJ2-4
D: TRBD2
V: TRBV19
size: few
CDR3: CASNPSGRVVNIQYF
DNA: TGTGCCAGTAATCCTAGCGGGAGGGTGGTAAACATTCAGTACTTC

J: TRBJ1-4
D: NA
V: TRBV30
size: NA
CDR3: CAWSGRGVFANEKLFF
DNA: TGTGCCTGGAGTGGAAGGGGGGTTTTCGCTAATGAAAAACTGTTTTTT

J: TRBJ1-1
D: NA
V: TRBV9
size: NA
CDR3: CASSLPPDLVTEAFF
DNA: TGTGCCAGCAGCCTCCCCCCTGATCTAGTGACTGAAGCTTTCTTT

J: TRBJ1-5
D: NA
V: TRBV10-3
size: once
CDR3: CAISGHRQPQHF
DNA: TGTGCCATCAGCGGTCATCGACAGCCCCAGCATTTT

J: TRBJ2-7
D: NA
V: TRBV5-5
size: NA
CDR3: CASSFSGSPQDEQYF
DNA: TGTGCCAGCAGCTTTTCGGGATCACCCCAGGACGAGCAGTACTTC

J: TRBJ2-7
D: TRBD1
V: TRBV18
size: NA
CDR3: CASSPPGTGGYEQYF
DNA: TGTGCCAGCTCACCGCCCGGGACAGGGGGATACGAGCAGTACTTC

J: TRBJ2-3
D: NA
V: TRBV7-9
size: once
CDR3: CASSFWSLLSGILADTQYF
DNA: TGTGCCAGCAGCTTTTGGTCTCTATTATCGGGAATTTTGGCAGATACGCAGTATTTT

J: TRBJ1-4
D: TRBD1
V: TRBV5-5
size: NA
CDR3: CASSAGQANEKLFF
DNA: TGTGCCAGCAGCGCGGGACAGGCAAATGAAAAACTGTTTTTT

J: TRBJ1-6
D: TRBD1
V: TRBV18
size: NA
CDR3: CASSPGTDNSPLHF
DNA: TGTGCCAGCTCACCCGGGACAGATAATTCACCCCTCCACTTT

J: TRBJ2-1
D: NA
V: TRBV3-1/TRBV3-2
size: NA
CDR3: CASSQAGGYEQFF
DNA: TGTGCCAGCAGCCAAGCAGGAGGGTATGAGCAGTTCTTC

J: TRBJ2-2
D: NA
V: TRBV6-5
size: NA
CDR3: CASSYSERNTGELFF
DNA: TGTGCCAGCAGTTACTCGGAGCGGAACACCGGGGAGCTGTTTTTT

J: TRBJ1-4
D: NA
V: TRBV6-5
size: NA
CDR3: CASRSGFEKLFF
DNA: TGTGCCAGCAGGTCGGGGTTTGAAAAACTGTTTTTT

J: TRBJ2-7
D: NA
V: TRBV6-1
size: NA
CDR3: CASSEGPTDEQYF
DNA: TGTGCCAGCAGTGAGGGTCCGACCGACGAGCAGTACTTC

J: TRBJ2-7
D: NA
V: TRBV5-6
size: NA
CDR3: CASSLPPSGYSYEQYF
DNA: TGTGCCAGCAGCCTCCCCCCCAGCGGGTACTCCTACGAGCAGTACTTC

J: TRBJ2-3
D: TRBD2
V: TRBV24-1
size: NA
CDR3: CATQSTSTGADTQYF
DNA: TGTGCCACCCAATCGACTAGCACCGGGGCAGATACGCAGTATTTT

J: TRBJ1-1
D: NA
V: TRBV28
size: NA
CDR3: CASSFQAGSGTEAFF
DNA: TGTGCCAGCAGTTTCCAGGCAGGGAGTGGGACTGAAGCTTTCTTT